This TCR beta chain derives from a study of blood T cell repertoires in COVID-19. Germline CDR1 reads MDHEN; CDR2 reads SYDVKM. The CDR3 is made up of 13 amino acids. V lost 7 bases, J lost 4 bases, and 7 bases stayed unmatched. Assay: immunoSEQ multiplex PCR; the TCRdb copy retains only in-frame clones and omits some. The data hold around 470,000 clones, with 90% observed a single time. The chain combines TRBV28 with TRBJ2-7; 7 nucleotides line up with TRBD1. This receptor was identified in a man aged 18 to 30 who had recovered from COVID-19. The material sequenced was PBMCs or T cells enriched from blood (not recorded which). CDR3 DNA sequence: TGTGCCAGCACGGCAGGGGGTTCGTACGAGCAGTACTTC. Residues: CASTAGGSYEQYF.